These T cell receptor beta chains were read from a single sample in a study of CD8 T cells in Susac syndrome. Each CDR3 protein is one row after TCRdb ran MiXCR on the immunoSEQ multiplex PCR reads. The sample lists some 450,000 distinct CDR3 sequences, around 85% occurring once. Sequenced sample: CD8+ T cells from PBMCs. All receptors come from a human donor with multiple sclerosis. The CDR3 runs from the conserved cysteine through the conserved F or W. The D gene is left open where the match is weak. Part of the rows lack a size; the others show once, few, many or a class for expanded clones.

-,TRBJ1-1,TRBV5-4,once,12,TGTGCCAGCAGCTTGCAGGGGCGCGAAGCTTTCTTT,CASSLQGREAFF
-,TRBJ1-2,TRBV14,-,15,TGTGCCAGCAGCCCACTTGAGGACTTCTTCGGTGGCTACACCTTC,CASSPLEDFFGGYTF
TRBD2,TRBJ2-5,TRBV20-1,-,15,TGCAGTGCGGACCGACTAGCGGAGATACAAGAGACCCAGTACTTC,CSADRLAEIQETQYF
-,TRBJ2-4,TRBV10-1,-,14,TGCGCCAGCAGTGATCAGGGAGACGGGGACATTCAGTACTTC,CASSDQGDGDIQYF
-,TRBJ1-1,TRBV6-6,few,12,TGTGCCAGCAGCTCCGACAGCCCCGAAGCTTTCTTT,CASSSDSPEAFF
-,TRBJ2-7,TRBV7-9,-,17,TGTGCCAGCAGCTTAGTACAAGACAGCTGGTTGAGGGGAGAGCAGTACTTC,CASSLVQDSWLRGEQYF
-,TRBJ1-2,TRBV4-1,once,15,TGCGCCAGCAGCCAACTGGGTAACCGGGTTGTTGGCTACACCTTC,CASSQLGNRVVGYTF
TRBD2,TRBJ2-4,TRBV12-3/TRBV12-4,-,13,TGTGCCAGCAGCTCGGGGGGGGAAAACATTCAGTACTTC,CASSSGGENIQYF
-,TRBJ2-3,TRBV13,-,13,TGTGCCAGCAGCTTAGAGGACACAGATACGCAGTATTTT,CASSLEDTDTQYF
-,TRBJ1-1,TRBV12-3/TRBV12-4,-,15,TGTGCCAGCAGTTTTAGAGCAGGGGAGAACACTGAAGCTTTCTTT,CASSFRAGENTEAFF
-,TRBJ1-3,TRBV12-3/TRBV12-4,-,12,TGTGCCAGCACCCCTGCGGGGAGCACCATATATTTT,CASTPAGSTIYF
TRBD1,TRBJ1-1,TRBV6-2/TRBV6-3,-,15,TGTGCCAGCAGTTCTTTGACAGGGTCTAGCACTGAAGCTTTCTTT,CASSSLTGSSTEAFF
TRBD1,TRBJ1-5,TRBV28,few,14,TGTGCCAGCAGTTTGGACAGGGTTAATCAGCCCCAGCATTTT,CASSLDRVNQPQHF
TRBD2,TRBJ2-7,TRBV6-2/TRBV6-3,-,14,TGTGCCAGCATCGATCCGGGACTATCCTACGAGCAGTACTTC,CASIDPGLSYEQYF
-,TRBJ1-1,TRBV30,-,11,TGTGCCTGGACCCCAGAGGATCAAGCTTTCTTT,CAWTPEDQAFF
-,TRBJ1-2,TRBV5-8,-,15,TGTGCCAGCAGCTTGCAGGGGCCAGGGAGGGAAGGCTACACCTTC,CASSLQGPGREGYTF
-,TRBJ2-1,TRBV5-4,few,15,TGTGCCAGCAGCTTGTGGGGGGCAACCTACAATGAGCAGTTCTTC,CASSLWGATYNEQFF
-,TRBJ2-1,TRBV7-6,-,12,TGTGCCAGCAGCATTAAGACCTATGAGCAGTTCTTC,CASSIKTYEQFF
-,TRBJ1-6,TRBV11-2,-,14,TGTGCCAGCAGCTTATCCAGGGGTTATTCACCCCTCCACTTT,CASSLSRGYSPLHF
TRBD1,TRBJ2-7,TRBV5-1,-,16,TGCGCCAGCAGACTCCCCGGGACAGGGGCTGTCCACGAGCAGTACTTC,CASRLPGTGAVHEQYF
-,TRBJ1-2,TRBV20-1,-,13,TGCAGTGCCGATGGACAGACTGGCCATGGCTACACCTTC,CSADGQTGHGYTF
TRBD1,TRBJ2-7,TRBV27,-,14,TGTGCCAGCAGCCACACAGGGGGCGCTTACGAGCAGTACTTC,CASSHTGGAYEQYF
-,TRBJ2-1,TRBV27,-,14,TGTGCCAGCAGTCTGCAGAGCTCCTACAATGAGCAGTTCTTC,CASSLQSSYNEQFF
TRBD2,TRBJ2-1,TRBV12-3/TRBV12-4,-,15,TGTGCCAGCAGTTGGGCTAGCGGGGGGGTCAATGAGCAGTTCTTC,CASSWASGGVNEQFF
-,TRBJ1-1,TRBV10-3,-,12,TGTGCCATCAGTGACCGGAGGACTGAAGCTTTCTTT,CAISDRRTEAFF
TRBD2,TRBJ2-1,TRBV3-1,-,16,TGTGCCAGCAGCCAAGATAGCGGGAGGGCATACAATGAGCAGTTCTTC,CASSQDSGRAYNEQFF
TRBD1,TRBJ1-1,TRBV4-1,-,16,TGCGCCAGCAGCCAAGAGGGACAGGGACGTGGCACTGAAGCTTTCTTT,CASSQEGQGRGTEAFF
-,TRBJ2-1,TRBV7-6,-,13,TGTGCCAGCAGCTTAGTCCCCGGCGATGAGCAGTTCTTC,CASSLVPGDEQFF
-,TRBJ2-2,TRBV9,-,12,TGTGCCAGCAGCGTAGCTGACGGGGAGCTGTTTTTT,CASSVADGELFF
-,TRBJ2-3,TRBV12-3/TRBV12-4,-,14,TGTGCCAGCAGTGTACCCCCGGGGGCAGATACGCAGTATTTT,CASSVPPGADTQYF
-,TRBJ1-2,TRBV29-1,-,12,TGCAGCGTTGGTGCAGGGGACTATGGCTACACCTTC,CSVGAGDYGYTF
TRBD1,TRBJ2-3,TRBV3-1,-,16,TGTGCCACCTCGACCTCGGGACAGGGGTTGACAGATACGCAGTATTTT,CATSTSGQGLTDTQYF
-,TRBJ2-7,TRBV28,-,16,TGTGCCAGCAGTTTATTGGGGGCGACCCAGCCGGACGAGCAGTACTTC,CASSLLGATQPDEQYF
TRBD1,TRBJ2-5,TRBV7-9,-,15,TGTGCCAGCAGCTCGGACAGGGTTTGGAAAGAGACCCAGTACTTC,CASSSDRVWKETQYF
-,TRBJ1-2,TRBV6-1,-,14,TGTGCCAGCAGTGAAATCGAGGGCCTCTATGGCTACACCTTC,CASSEIEGLYGYTF
-,TRBJ2-7,TRBV4-1,-,12,TGCGCCAGCAGCCAAGATGGAAGTAAGCAGTACTTC,CASSQDGSKQYF
TRBD1,TRBJ2-2,TRBV19,-,16,TGTGCCAGTAGAACTTGGACAGGGGAAGACACCGGGGAGCTGTTTTTT,CASRTWTGEDTGELFF
-,TRBJ2-7,TRBV4-2,-,17,TGTGCCAGCAGCCAAGAGCTGCCGGGCGCCGTGGGCTACGAGCAGTACTTC,CASSQELPGAVGYEQYF
TRBD2,TRBJ2-4,TRBV4-1,-,14,TGCGCCAGCAGCCAAACGGGGGAGGGAAACATTCAGTACTTC,CASSQTGEGNIQYF
-,TRBJ2-7,TRBV4-1,-,16,TGCGCCAGCAGCCCGGTCCCCGGGGGTAGCTCCTACGAGCAGTACTTC,CASSPVPGGSSYEQYF
-,TRBJ2-7,TRBV7-6,-,13,TGTGCCAGCAGCTTAGCCTACTCTCAGGAGCAGTACTTC,CASSLAYSQEQYF
-,TRBJ2-7,TRBV6-1,-,14,TGTGCCAGCAGTGAAGCAGGAATATTGTCCGAGCAGTACTTC,CASSEAGILSEQYF
TRBD1,TRBJ1-1,TRBV3-1,-,16,TGTGCCAGCAGCCAAGCTTATGCACAGGGGAATCCTGAAGCTTTCTTT,CASSQAYAQGNPEAFF
-,TRBJ2-3,TRBV12-3/TRBV12-4,-,15,TGTGCCAGCAGACGTGACTACCACAGGGAAGATACGCAGTATTTT,CASRRDYHREDTQYF
-,TRBJ2-1,TRBV3-1,-,17,TGTGCCAGCAGCCAAGTGTACTGGGGACCCATAACCAATGAGCAGTTCTTC,CASSQVYWGPITNEQFF
TRBD1,TRBJ2-1,TRBV7-6,-,15,TGTGCCAGCAGCGCCTACAGGGGGTCCTACAATGAGCAGTTCTTC,CASSAYRGSYNEQFF
TRBD1,TRBJ2-7,TRBV29-1,few,14,TGCAGCGTTGAGGGGACAGGGGAGAGTCGCGAGCAGTACTTC,CSVEGTGESREQYF
TRBD1,TRBJ2-5,TRBV7-8,-,14,TGTGCCAGCAGCTGGTGGGACAGGGAGGAGACCCAGTACTTC,CASSWWDREETQYF
TRBD1,TRBJ2-7,TRBV14,-,14,TGTGCCAGCAGCCAAACAGGGGCCCCAGGCGAGCAGTACTTC,CASSQTGAPGEQYF
-,TRBJ2-2,TRBV7-9,-,16,TGTGCCAGCAGCGCCTCCACAGGGAGCCGGGACGGGGAGCTGTTTTTT,CASSASTGSRDGELFF
-,TRBJ1-2,TRBV4-1,-,18,TGCGCCAGCAGCCAAGAATTTATCGGGGGGCGGTTTAACTATGGCTACACCTTC,CASSQEFIGGRFNYGYTF
TRBD2,TRBJ2-5,TRBV3-1,-,18,TGTGCCAGCAGTTCAAACTGGCCGGCTAGCGGGCGACAAGAGACCCAGTACTTC,CASSSNWPASGRQETQYF
TRBD2,TRBJ2-7,TRBV27,-,19,TGTGCCAGCAGTTTACCTAATCCGACTAGCGGAGGGGGATTCTACGAGCAGTACTTC,CASSLPNPTSGGGFYEQYF
-,TRBJ2-7,TRBV27,-,13,TGTGCCAGCACTTCGGGTGGGTACCACGAGCAGTACTTC,CASTSGGYHEQYF
-,TRBJ1-1,TRBV30,-,13,TGTGCCTGGAGTAGGGTCCCGAACACTGAAGCTTTCTTT,CAWSRVPNTEAFF
TRBD1,TRBJ2-7,TRBV7-9,-,17,TGTGCCAGCAGCTTAGGCGTCCCCGGGACAGGGCTGGGTGAGCAGTACTTC,CASSLGVPGTGLGEQYF
-,TRBJ2-5,TRBV20-1,-,17,TGCAGTGCCACCCCTGGACCCTCAAATACATGGGAAGAGACCCAGTACTTC,CSATPGPSNTWEETQYF
TRBD1,TRBJ2-1,TRBV6-1,-,17,TGTGCCAGCGGCCTGCCGTATCCGGGACAGGGAGGCAATGAGCAGTTCTTC,CASGLPYPGQGGNEQFF
-,TRBJ2-7,TRBV5-1,-,12,TGTGCCAGCAGCTTAGGGGGGAGTGAGCAGTACTTC,CASSLGGSEQYF